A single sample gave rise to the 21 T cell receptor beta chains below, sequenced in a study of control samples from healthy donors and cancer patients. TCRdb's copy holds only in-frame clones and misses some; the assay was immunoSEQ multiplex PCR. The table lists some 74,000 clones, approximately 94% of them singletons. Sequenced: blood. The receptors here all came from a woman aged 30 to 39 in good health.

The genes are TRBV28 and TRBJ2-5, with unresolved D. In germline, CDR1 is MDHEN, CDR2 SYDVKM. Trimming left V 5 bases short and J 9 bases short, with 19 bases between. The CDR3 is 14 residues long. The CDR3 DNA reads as TGTGCCAGCAGTCCCCCAAGTCCCGTAGGGTCCCAGTACTTC. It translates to CASSPPSPVGSQYF.

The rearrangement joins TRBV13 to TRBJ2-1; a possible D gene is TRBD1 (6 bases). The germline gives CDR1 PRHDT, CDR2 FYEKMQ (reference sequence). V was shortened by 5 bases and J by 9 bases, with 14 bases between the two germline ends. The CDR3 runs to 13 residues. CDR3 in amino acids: CASSPPLGAEQFF. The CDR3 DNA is TGTGCCAGCAGCCCTCCCTTGGGGGCTGAGCAGTTCTTC.

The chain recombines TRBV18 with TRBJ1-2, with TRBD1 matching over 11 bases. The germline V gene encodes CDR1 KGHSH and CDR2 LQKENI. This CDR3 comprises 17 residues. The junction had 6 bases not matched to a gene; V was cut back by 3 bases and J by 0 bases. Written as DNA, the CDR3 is TGTGCCAGCTCACCCCGGGACAGGGGGGGAGCTAACTATGGCTACACCTTC. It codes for CASSPRDRGGANYGYTF.

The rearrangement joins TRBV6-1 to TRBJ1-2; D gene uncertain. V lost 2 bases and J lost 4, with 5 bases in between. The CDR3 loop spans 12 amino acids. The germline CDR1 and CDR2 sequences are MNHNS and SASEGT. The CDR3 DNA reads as TGTGCCAGCAGTGAAAGTTCCTATGGCTACACCTTC. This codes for CASSESSYGYTF.

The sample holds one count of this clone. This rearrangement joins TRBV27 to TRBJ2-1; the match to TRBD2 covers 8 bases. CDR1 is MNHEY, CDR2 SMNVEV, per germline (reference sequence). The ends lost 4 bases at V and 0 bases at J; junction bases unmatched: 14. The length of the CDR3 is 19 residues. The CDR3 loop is CASSSDGGGPSFSYNEQFF. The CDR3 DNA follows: TGTGCCAGCAGTTCCGACGGGGGGGGGCCGTCGTTCTCCTACAATGAGCAGTTCTTC.

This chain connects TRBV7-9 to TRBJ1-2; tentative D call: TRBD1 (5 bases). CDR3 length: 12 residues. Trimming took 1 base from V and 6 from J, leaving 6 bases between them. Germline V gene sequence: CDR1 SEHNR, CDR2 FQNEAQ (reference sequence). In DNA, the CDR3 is TGTGCCAGCAGCTTAGTGACAGATGGCTACACCTTC. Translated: CASSLVTDGYTF.

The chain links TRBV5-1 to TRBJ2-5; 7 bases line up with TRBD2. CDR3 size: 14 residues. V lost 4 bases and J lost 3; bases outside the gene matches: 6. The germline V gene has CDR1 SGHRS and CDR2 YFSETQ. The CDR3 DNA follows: TGCGCCAGCAGCGCCGGGACTACAAAAGAGACCCAGTACTTC. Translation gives CASSAGTTKETQYF. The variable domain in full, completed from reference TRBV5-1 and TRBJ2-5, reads KAGVTQTPRYLIKTRGQQVTLSCSPISGHRSVSWYQQTPGQGLQFLFEYFSETQRNKGNFPGRFSGRQFSNSRSEMNVSTLELGDSALYLCASSAGTTKETQYFGPGTRLLVL.

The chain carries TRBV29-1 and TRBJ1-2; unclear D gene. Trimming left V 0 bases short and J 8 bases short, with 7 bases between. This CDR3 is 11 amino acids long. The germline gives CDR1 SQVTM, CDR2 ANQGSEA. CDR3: CSVEDQGGYTF. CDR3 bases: TGCAGCGTTGAAGATCAAGGGGGCTACACCTTC.

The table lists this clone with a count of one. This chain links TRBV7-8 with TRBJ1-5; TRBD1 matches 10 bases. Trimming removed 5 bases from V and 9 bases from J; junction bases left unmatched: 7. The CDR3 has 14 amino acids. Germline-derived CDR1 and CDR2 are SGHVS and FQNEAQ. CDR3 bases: TGTGCCAGCAGCCCGGGACAGGGGTTTTGGCCCCAGCATTTT. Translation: CASSPGQGFWPQHF.

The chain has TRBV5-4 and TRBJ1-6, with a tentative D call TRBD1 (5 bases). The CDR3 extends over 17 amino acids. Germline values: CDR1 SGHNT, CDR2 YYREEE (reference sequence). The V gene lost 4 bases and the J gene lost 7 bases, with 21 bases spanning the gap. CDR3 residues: CASSPNAGPGDNSPLHF. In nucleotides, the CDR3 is TGTGCCAGCAGCCCCAACGCAGGGCCCGGGGACAATTCACCCCTCCACTTT.

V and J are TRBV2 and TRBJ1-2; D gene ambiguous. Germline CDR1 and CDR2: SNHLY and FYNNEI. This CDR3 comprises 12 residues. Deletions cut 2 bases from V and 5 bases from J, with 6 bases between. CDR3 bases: TGTGCCAGCAGTGAAATGGGGTATGGCTACACCTTC. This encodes CASSEMGYGYTF. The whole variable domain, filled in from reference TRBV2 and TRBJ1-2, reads EPEVTQTPSHQVTQMGQEVILRCVPISNHLYFYWYRQILGQKVEFLVSFYNNEISEKSEIFDDQFSVERPDGSNFTLKIRSTKLEDSAMYFCASSEMGYGYTFGSGTRLTVV.

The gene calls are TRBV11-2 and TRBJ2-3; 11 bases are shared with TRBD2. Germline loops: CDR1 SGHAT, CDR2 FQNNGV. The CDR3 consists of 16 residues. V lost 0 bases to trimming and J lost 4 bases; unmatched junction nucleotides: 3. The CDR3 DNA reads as TGTGCCAGCAGCTTAGATAGCGGGGGGGCCCCAGATACGCAGTATTTT. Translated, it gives CASSLDSGGAPDTQYF.

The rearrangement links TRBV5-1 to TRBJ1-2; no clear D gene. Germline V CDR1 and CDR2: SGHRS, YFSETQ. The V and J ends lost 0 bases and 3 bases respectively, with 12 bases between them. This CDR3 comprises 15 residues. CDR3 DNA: TGCGCCAGCAGCTTGGGGACTCTGGGCCACTATGGCTACACCTTC. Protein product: CASSLGTLGHYGYTF.

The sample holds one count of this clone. The chain's CDR3 is CASSQASGGDNSFNEQFF. DNA for the CDR3: TGTGCCAGCAGCCAAGCGAGCGGGGGGGATAATTCTTTCAATGAGCAGTTCTTC. This rearrangement joins TRBV4-2 to TRBJ2-1; 10 positions agree with TRBD2. The CDR3 loop spans 18 amino acids. The J segment lost 6 bases and the V segment lost 1 base, leaving 12 bases of the junction unmatched. From germline, CDR1 is LGHNA and CDR2 YNFKEQ.

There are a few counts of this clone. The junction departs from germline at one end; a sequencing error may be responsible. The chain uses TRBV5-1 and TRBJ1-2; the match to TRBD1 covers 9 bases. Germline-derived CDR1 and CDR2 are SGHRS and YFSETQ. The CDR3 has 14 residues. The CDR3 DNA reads TGCGCCAGCAACTTGGGGACAGGGATCGACGGCTACACCTTC. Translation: CASNLGTGIDGYTF. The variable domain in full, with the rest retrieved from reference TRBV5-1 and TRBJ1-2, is KAGVTQTPRYLIKTRGQQVTLSCSPISGHRSVSWYQQTPGQGLQFLFEYFSETQRNKGNFPGRFSGRQFSNSRSEMNVSTLELGDSALYLCASNLGTGIDGYTFGSGTRLTVV.

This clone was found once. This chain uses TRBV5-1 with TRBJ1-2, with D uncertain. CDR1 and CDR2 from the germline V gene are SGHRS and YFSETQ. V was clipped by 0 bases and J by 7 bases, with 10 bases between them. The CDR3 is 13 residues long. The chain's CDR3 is CASSLVVGGGYTF. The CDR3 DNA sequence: TGCGCCAGCAGCTTGGTGGTCGGCGGTGGCTACACCTTC.

The CDR3 spells CASSPFDRDYMNTEAFF. The CDR3 coding sequence is TGTGCCAGCAGCCCCTTCGACAGGGACTACATGAACACTGAAGCTTTCTTT. The genes are TRBV9 and TRBJ1-1; 7 bases match TRBD1. CDR1 SGDLS and CDR2 YYNGEE come from the germline V gene. CDR3 length: 17 residues. The ends lost 4 bases at V and 0 bases at J; junction bases unmatched: 12.

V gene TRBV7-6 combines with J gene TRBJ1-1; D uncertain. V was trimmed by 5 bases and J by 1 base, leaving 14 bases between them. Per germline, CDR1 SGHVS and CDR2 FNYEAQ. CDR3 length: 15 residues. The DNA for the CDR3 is TGTGCCAGCAGCCCCCTTGAGGGTGGGAACACTGAAGCTTTCTTT. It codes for CASSPLEGGNTEAFF. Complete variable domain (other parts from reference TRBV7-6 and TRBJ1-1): GAGVSQSPRYKVTKRGQDVALRCDPISGHVSLYWYRQALGQGPEFLTYFNYEAQQDKSGLPNDRFSAERPEGSISTLTIQRTEQRDSAMYRCASSPLEGGNTEAFFGQGTRLTVV.

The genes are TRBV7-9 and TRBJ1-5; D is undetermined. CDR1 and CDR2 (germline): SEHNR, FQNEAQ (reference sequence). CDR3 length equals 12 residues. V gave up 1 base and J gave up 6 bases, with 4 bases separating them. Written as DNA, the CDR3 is TGTGCCAGCAGCTTAGAATTTCAGCCCCAGCATTTT. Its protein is CASSLEFQPQHF.

CDR3 bases: TGTGCTACCACTGAGGGGGGGCCGGCCACTGAAGCTTTCTTT. It specifies CATTEGGPATEAFF. The chain combines TRBV12-5 with TRBJ1-1, with a possible D match to TRBD1 (6 bases). CDR1 is LGHNT, CDR2 FRNRAP, per germline. This CDR3 comprises 14 residues. V lost 10 bases and J 4 bases, leaving 19 bases between the germline ends.

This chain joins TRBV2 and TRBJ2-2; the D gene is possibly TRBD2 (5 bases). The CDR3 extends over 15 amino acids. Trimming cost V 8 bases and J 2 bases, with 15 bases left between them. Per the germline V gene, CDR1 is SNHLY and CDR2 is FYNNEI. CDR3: CASLRETLNTGELFF. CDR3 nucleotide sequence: TGTGCCAGCCTGAGGGAGACTTTAAACACCGGGGAGCTGTTTTTT.